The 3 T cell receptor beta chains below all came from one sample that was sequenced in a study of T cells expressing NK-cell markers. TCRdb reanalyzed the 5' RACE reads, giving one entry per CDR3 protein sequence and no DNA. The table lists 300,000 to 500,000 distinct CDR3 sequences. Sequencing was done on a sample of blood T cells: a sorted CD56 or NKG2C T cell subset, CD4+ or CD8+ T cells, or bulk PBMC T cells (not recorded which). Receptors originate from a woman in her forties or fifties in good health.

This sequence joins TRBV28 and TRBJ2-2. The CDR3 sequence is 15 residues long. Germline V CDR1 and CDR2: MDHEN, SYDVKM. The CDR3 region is CASSLLAGRNGELFF.

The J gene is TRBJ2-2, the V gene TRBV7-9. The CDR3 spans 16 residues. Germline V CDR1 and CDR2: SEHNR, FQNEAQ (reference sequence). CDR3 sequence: CASSPPGGLSTGELFF.

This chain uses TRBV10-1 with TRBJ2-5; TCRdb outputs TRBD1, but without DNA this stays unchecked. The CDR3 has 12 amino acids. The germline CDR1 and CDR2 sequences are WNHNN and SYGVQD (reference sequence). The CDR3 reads CASGTDEETQYF.